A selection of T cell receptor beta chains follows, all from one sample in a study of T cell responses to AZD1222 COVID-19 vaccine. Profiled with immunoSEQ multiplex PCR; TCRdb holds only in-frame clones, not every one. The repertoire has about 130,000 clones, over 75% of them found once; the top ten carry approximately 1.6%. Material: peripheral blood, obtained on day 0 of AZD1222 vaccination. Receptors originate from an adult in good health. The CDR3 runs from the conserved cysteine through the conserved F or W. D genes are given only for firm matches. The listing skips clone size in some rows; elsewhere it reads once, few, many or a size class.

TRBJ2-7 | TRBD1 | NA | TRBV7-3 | CASSGQGSYEQYF | TGTGCCAGCAGCGGACAGGGGTCTTACGAGCAGTACTTC
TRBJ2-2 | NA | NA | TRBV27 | CASSLGGRNTGELFF | TGTGCCAGCAGTTTAGGTGGGAGAAACACCGGGGAGCTGTTTTTT
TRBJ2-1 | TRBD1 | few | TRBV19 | CASSRQGSSYNEQFF | TGTGCCAGTAGTCGACAGGGGAGCTCCTACAATGAGCAGTTCTTC
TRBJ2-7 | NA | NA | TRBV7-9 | CASSNRGGYGTYEQYF | TGTGCCAGCAGCAACCGAGGTGGGTATGGAACCTACGAGCAGTACTTC
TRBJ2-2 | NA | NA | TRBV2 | CASSGSRIWDTGELFF | TGTGCCAGCAGTGGATCTAGAATTTGGGACACCGGGGAGCTGTTTTTT
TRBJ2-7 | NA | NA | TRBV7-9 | CASSLEGMVYEQYF | TGTGCCAGCAGCTTAGAGGGTATGGTCTACGAGCAGTACTTC
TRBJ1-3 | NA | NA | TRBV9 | CASSVGQPGNTIYF | TGTGCCAGCAGCGTAGGACAGCCTGGAAACACCATATATTTT
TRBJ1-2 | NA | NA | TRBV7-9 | CASSLVGFYGYTF | TGTGCCAGCAGCTTAGTTGGGTTCTATGGCTACACCTTC
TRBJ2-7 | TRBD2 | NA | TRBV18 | CASSPPRGGSYEQYF | TGTGCCAGCTCACCTCCCCGCGGGGGCTCCTACGAGCAGTACTTC
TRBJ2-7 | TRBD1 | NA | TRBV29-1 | CSVAGTGGSYEQYF | TGCAGCGTCGCCGGGACAGGGGGTTCCTACGAGCAGTACTTC
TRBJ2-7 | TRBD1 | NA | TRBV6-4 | CASRAPGTGVHEQYF | TGTGCCAGCAGGGCCCCCGGGACAGGGGTTCACGAGCAGTACTTC
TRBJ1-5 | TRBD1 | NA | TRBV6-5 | CASSKDRGSNQPQHF | TGTGCCAGCAGTAAGGACAGGGGAAGCAATCAGCCCCAGCATTTT
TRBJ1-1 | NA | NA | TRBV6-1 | CASSERRVRSEAFF | TGTGCCAGCAGTGAAAGGAGGGTAAGGTCTGAAGCTTTCTTT
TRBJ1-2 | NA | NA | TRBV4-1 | CASSQAQGVPNYGYTF | TGCGCCAGCAGCCAGGCCCAGGGAGTACCTAACTATGGCTACACCTTC
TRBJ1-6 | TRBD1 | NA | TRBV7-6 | CASSLHRGNNSPLHF | TGTGCCAGCAGCCTACACAGGGGAAACAATTCACCCCTCCACTTT
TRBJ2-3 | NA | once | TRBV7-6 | CASSSRTASTDTQYF | TGTGCCAGCAGCTCTCGGACGGCAAGCACAGATACGCAGTATTTT
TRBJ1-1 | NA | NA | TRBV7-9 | CASSLIVGTNTEAFF | TGTGCCAGCAGCTTAATAGTTGGTACGAACACTGAAGCTTTCTTT
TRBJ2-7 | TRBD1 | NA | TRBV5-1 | CASSLDGTGGSYEQYF | TGCGCCAGCAGCTTGGACGGGACAGGGGGGTCCTACGAGCAGTACTTC
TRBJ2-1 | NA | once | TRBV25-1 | CASSESAGLFGEQFF | TGTGCCAGCAGTGAATCGGCAGGGTTGTTCGGGGAGCAGTTCTTC
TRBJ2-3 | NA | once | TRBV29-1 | CSVDQSRNTDTQYF | TGCAGCGTTGACCAGTCACGAAACACAGATACGCAGTATTTT
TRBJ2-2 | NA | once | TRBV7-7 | CASGLTAGELFF | TGTGCTAGCGGCTTAACGGCGGGGGAGCTGTTTTTT
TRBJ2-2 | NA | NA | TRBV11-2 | CASITQRATGELFF | TGTGCCAGCATCACCCAAAGGGCAACCGGGGAGCTGTTTTTT
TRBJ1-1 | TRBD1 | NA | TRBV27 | CASSLRHLGTGGLKAFF | TGTGCCAGCAGTTTAAGACACTTGGGGACAGGGGGGCTGAAGGCTTTCTTT
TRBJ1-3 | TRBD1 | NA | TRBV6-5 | CASSRTGEQVNTIYF | TGTGCCAGCAGTAGGACAGGGGAACAAGTAAACACCATATATTTT
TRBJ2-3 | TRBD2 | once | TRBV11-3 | CASRLAGGTDTQYF | TGTGCCAGCAGGCTAGCGGGGGGCACAGATACGCAGTATTTT
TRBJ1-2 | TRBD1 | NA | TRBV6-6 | CASRPTGDGYTF | TGTGCCAGCAGACCGACAGGGGACGGCTACACCTTC
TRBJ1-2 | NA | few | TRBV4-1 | CASSRGVRGYTF | TGCGCCAGCAGCCGAGGGGTTAGAGGCTACACCTTC
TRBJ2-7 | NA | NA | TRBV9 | CASSALGTPWEQYF | TGTGCCAGCAGCGCGCTGGGAACACCTTGGGAGCAGTACTTC
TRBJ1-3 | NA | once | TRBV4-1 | CASSQEPSYVDTIYF | TGCGCCAGCAGCCAAGAGCCCAGTTACGTGGACACCATATATTTT
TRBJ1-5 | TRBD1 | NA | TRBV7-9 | CASSARRGQPQHF | TGTGCCAGCAGCGCCCGCAGGGGGCAGCCCCAGCATTTT
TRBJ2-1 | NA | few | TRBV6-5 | CATNSLTGYNEQFF | TGTGCCACTAACTCCTTAACAGGATACAATGAGCAGTTCTTC
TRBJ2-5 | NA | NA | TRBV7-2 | CASSLAQIQETQYF | TGTGCCAGCAGCTTAGCACAGATACAAGAGACCCAGTACTTC
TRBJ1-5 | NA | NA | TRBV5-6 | CASSLWSTGRRNQPQHF | TGTGCCAGCAGCTTGTGGTCGACGGGACGGAGGAATCAGCCCCAGCATTTT
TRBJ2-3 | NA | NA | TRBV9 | CASSRPPDTQYF | TGTGCCAGCAGCCGTCCCCCAGATACGCAGTATTTT
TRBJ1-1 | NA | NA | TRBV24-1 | CATSGWGEPEAFF | TGTGCCACCAGTGGATGGGGGGAGCCTGAAGCTTTCTTT
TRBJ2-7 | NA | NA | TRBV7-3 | CASSWGLTYEQYF | TGTGCCAGCAGCTGGGGGCTGACCTACGAGCAGTACTTC
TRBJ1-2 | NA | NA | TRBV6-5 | CASSYWLGAGFYGYTF | TGTGCCAGCAGTTACTGGCTAGGGGCCGGATTCTATGGCTACACCTTC
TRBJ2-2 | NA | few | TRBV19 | CASTGVWYRDRRHTGELFF | TGTGCCAGTACAGGGGTCTGGTATAGAGACCGGAGACACACCGGGGAGCTGTTTTTT
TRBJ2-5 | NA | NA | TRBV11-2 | CASSLSPSSQETQYF | TGTGCCAGCAGCTTATCCCCATCGTCTCAAGAGACCCAGTACTTC
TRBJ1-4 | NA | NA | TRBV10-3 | CAIYRGLFF | TGTGCCATCTACCGGGGACTGTTTTTT
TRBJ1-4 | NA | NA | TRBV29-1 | CSVEITRDPSGKLFF | TGCAGCGTTGAAATTACGAGGGACCCCTCGGGAAAACTGTTTTTT
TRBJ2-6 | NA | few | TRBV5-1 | CASSLVRTGGGANVLTF | TGCGCCAGCAGCTTGGTGCGGACCGGAGGTGGGGCCAACGTCCTGACTTTC
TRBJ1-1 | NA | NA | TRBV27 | CASSQGDGTEAFF | TGTGCCAGCAGCCAAGGGGATGGGACTGAAGCTTTCTTT
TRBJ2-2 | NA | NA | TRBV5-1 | CASSQGLGLGELFF | TGCGCCAGCAGCCAAGGTCTGGGGCTCGGGGAGCTGTTTTTT
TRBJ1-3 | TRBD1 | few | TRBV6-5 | CASSRQGMRGNTIYF | TGTGCCAGCAGTCGACAGGGAATGCGGGGAAACACCATATATTTT
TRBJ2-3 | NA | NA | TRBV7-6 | CASSLATDTQYF | TGTGCCAGCAGCTTAGCCACAGATACGCAGTATTTT
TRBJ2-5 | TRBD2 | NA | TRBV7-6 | CASSSPRLAGVLKTQYF | TGTGCCAGCAGCTCACCGCGACTAGCGGGAGTCTTAAAGACCCAGTACTTC
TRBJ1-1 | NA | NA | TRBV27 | CASSITGTEAFF | TGTGCCAGCAGTATAACCGGGACAGAAGCTTTCTTT
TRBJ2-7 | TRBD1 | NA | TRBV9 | CASSGGTVSYEQYF | TGTGCCAGCAGCGGGGGGACAGTCTCCTACGAGCAGTACTTC
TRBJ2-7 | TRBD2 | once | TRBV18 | CASSPLAGVSEQYF | TGTGCCAGCTCACCACTAGCGGGAGTGAGCGAGCAGTACTTC
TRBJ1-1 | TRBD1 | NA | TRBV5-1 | CASSRGQGAQNTEAFF | TGCGCCAGCAGCCGCGGACAGGGGGCGCAGAACACTGAAGCTTTCTTT
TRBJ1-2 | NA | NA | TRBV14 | CASSLLNPRGAPGYGYTF | TGTGCCAGCAGCCTCTTGAACCCACGGGGGGCGCCCGGCTATGGCTACACCTTC
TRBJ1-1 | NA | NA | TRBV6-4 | CASAARTDFRGEAFF | TGTGCCAGCGCAGCCAGGACAGATTTCCGCGGAGAAGCTTTCTTT